This passage covers 15 T cell receptor beta chains from one sample sequenced in a study of PD-1 blockade in classical Hodgkin lymphoma (dated by TCRdb to 2019 to 2021). The library was built by means of the immunoSEQ multiplex PCR assay. TCRdb re-hosts the immuneACCESS table, in-frame sequences only. Its copies lack some clones; in the studies checked, an unresolved V gene accounts for under half of them, and the cause for the rest is not known. A total of about 21,000 clones appear in this sample, under 70% of them only once. 4.5% to 7.5% of the sample lies in the top ten. The sample's time point label is to be understood as: cycle 1 day 1 (C1D1), immediately before nivolumab initiation. Relapse after autologous stem cell transplantation had occurred in all trial patients, and cohorts A, B and C were distinguished by prior brentuximab vedotin exposure. This sample comprised peripheral blood mononuclear cells (PBMCs), obtained at baseline. The receptors were sampled from a human donor with classical Hodgkin lymphoma.

Here the CDR3 DNA reads TGTGCCAGCAGCACAGGGATGAACACTGAAGCTTTCTTT. This encodes CASSTGMNTEAFF. The chain is built from TRBV6-1 and TRBJ1-1, with TRBD1 as a possible D gene (6 bases). Germline lookup yields CDR1 MNHNS and CDR2 SASEGT. With 6 bases removed from V and 0 bases from J, the gap between germline ends came to 8 bases. This CDR3 has 13 residues.

This chain connects TRBV28 to TRBJ1-1; 8 bases align to TRBD1. The V gene end was trimmed by 3 bases and the J gene end by 6 bases; junction bases not matched to a gene: 9. This CDR3 comprises 15 residues. Germline V CDR1 and CDR2: MDHEN, SYDVKM. CDR3 nucleotides: TGTGCCAGCAGTTTCGTCCAGGGGGCATTGGCTGAAGCTTTCTTT. The encoded protein is CASSFVQGALAEAFF.

The chain recombines TRBV27 with TRBJ2-1; 11 nucleotides align to TRBD2. J was trimmed by 7 bases and V by 7 bases; bases with no gene match: 9. The CDR3 is 15 residues long. Germline values: CDR1 MNHEY, CDR2 SMNVEV (reference sequence). This CDR3 reads CASTPQLAGVNEQFF. CDR3 nucleotides: TGTGCCAGCACCCCCCAACTAGCGGGAGTGAATGAGCAGTTCTTC.

The chain is built from TRBV7-2 and TRBJ2-7; 7 nucleotides line up with TRBD2. CDR1 and CDR2 (germline): SGHTA, FQGNSA. The CDR3 runs to 15 residues. J lost 0 bases, V lost 4 bases, and 6 bases had no gene match. CDR3: CASSSSGDYSYEQYF. CDR3 in DNA: TGTGCCAGCAGCTCCTCGGGGGACTACTCCTACGAGCAGTACTTC.

V gene TRBV5-1 combines with J gene TRBJ1-2, with D perhaps TRBD1 (6 bases). Trimming pared 4 bases from V and 6 bases from J, leaving 16 bases between. Germline V gives CDR1 SGHRS, CDR2 YFSETQ. This CDR3 has 14 amino acids. The CDR3 coding sequence is TGCGCCAGCAGCCAAGACAGGACTTTTGATGGCTACACCTTC. Translated, it gives CASSQDRTFDGYTF.

This clone was observed a few times. This chain connects TRBV7-6 to TRBJ2-3; 7 nucleotides match TRBD2. CDR3 length equals 14 residues. Trimming removed 3 bases from V and 5 bases from J; junction bases left unmatched: 5. The germline CDR1 and CDR2 sequences are SGHVS and FNYEAQ. DNA for the CDR3: TGTGCCAGCAGCTTGTGGGAGGGCGGAGATACGCAGTATTTT. The encoded protein is CASSLWEGGDTQYF.

The chain recombines TRBV5-1 with TRBJ1-2, with a tentative D call TRBD1 (5 bases). The V and J ends lost 5 bases and 4 bases respectively, with 24 bases between them. Looked up from germline, CDR1 is SGHRS and CDR2 is YFSETQ. CDR3 length: 17 residues. CDR3 sequence (DNA): TGCGCCAGCAGGGCGGGGGGAAGGGACCGACCCCTCTATGGCTACACCTTC. Translating gives CASRAGGRDRPLYGYTF. The variable domain in full, completed from reference TRBV5-1 and TRBJ1-2, reads KAGVTQTPRYLIKTRGQQVTLSCSPISGHRSVSWYQQTPGQGLQFLFEYFSETQRNKGNFPGRFSGRQFSNSRSEMNVSTLELGDSALYLCASRAGGRDRPLYGYTFGSGTRLTVV.

The chain is built from TRBV5-8 and TRBJ2-4, with D perhaps matching TRBD1 (6 bases). The germline gives CDR1 SGHTS, CDR2 YDEGEE. V was cut by 0 bases and J by 0 bases, with 13 bases left in between. This CDR3 is 17 amino acids long. The CDR3 DNA sequence: TGTGCCAGCAGCTTGGCCCGGACAGTGATAGCCAAAAACATTCAGTACTTC. Protein: CASSLARTVIAKNIQYF.

This clone has only a few counts. V usage is TRBV20-1 and J usage is TRBJ1-2; D not certain. The germline gives CDR1 DFQATT, CDR2 SNEGSKA (reference sequence). The CDR3 is made up of 9 amino acids. Trimming cost V 6 bases and J 4 bases, with 3 bases left between them. CDR3 nucleotide sequence: TGCAGTGCCCTCTATGGCTACACCTTC. Protein sequence: CSALYGYTF.

J is TRBJ1-6 and V is TRBV28, with D unresolved. Between the trimmed V and J ends, which lost 5 bases and 8 bases, there was a span of 16 bases. This CDR3 spans 15 amino acids. Germline-derived CDR1 and CDR2 are MDHEN and SYDVKM. DNA for the CDR3: TGTGCCAGCAGTGTCGACACCCTAATTGATTCACCCCTCCACTTT. Protein sequence: CASSVDTLIDSPLHF.

The chain couples TRBV28 to TRBJ1-5; D might be TRBD1 (5 bases). The CDR3 contains 14 residues. V gave up 2 bases and J gave up 6 bases, with 11 bases separating them. CDR1 MDHEN and CDR2 SYDVKM come from the germline V gene. CDR3 amino acids: CASSLGRAGQPQHF. Here the CDR3 DNA reads TGTGCCAGCAGTTTAGGCAGGGCGGGTCAGCCCCAGCATTTT.

This sequence joins TRBV9 and TRBJ1-4; maybe TRBD1 (5 bases). From germline, CDR1 is SGDLS and CDR2 YYNGEE. V was clipped by 0 bases and J by 6 bases, with 12 bases between them. The length of the CDR3 is 15 residues. The CDR3 spells CASSVGQSGDEKLFF. The DNA for the CDR3 is TGTGCCAGCAGCGTAGGACAGTCTGGGGATGAAAAACTGTTTTTT.

The J gene is TRBJ2-2, the V gene TRBV6-5, with 11 positions matching TRBD2. Germline V gene lookup returns CDR1 MNHEY and CDR2 SVGAGI. Losses at the gene ends were 8 bases for V and 4 bases for J; bases not matched to a gene: 6. The CDR3 is 15 residues long. CDR3 protein: CASRLAGTVTGELFF. For the CDR3, the DNA is TGTGCCAGCCGACTAGCGGGAACTGTCACCGGGGAGCTGTTTTTT.

The chain links TRBV6-1 to TRBJ1-1; tentatively, D is TRBD1 (5 bases). This CDR3 spans 14 amino acids. V was trimmed by 6 bases and J by 0 bases, leaving 11 bases between them. The germline V gene has CDR1 MNHNS and CDR2 SASEGT. CDR3 nucleotides: TGTGCCAGCAGACCCGGGACGCTGAACACTGAAGCTTTCTTT. Amino acid sequence: CASRPGTLNTEAFF.

This clone is termed medium-sized. The J gene is TRBJ2-7, the V gene TRBV19; possibly TRBD1 for D (6 bases). The CDR3 runs to 17 residues. Between the trimmed V and J ends, which lost 4 bases and 5 bases, there was a span of 24 bases. Per the germline V gene, CDR1 is LNHDA and CDR2 is SQIVND (reference sequence). The CDR3 is CASSKRGSNWGSNEQYF. The CDR3 bases are TGTGCCAGTAGTAAGAGGGGGAGTAATTGGGGTTCCAACGAGCAGTACTTC.